This T cell receptor beta chain was documented in a study of cytomegalovirus exposure and HLA in healthy donors. Primers included in the PCR were 60 Vbeta and 13 Jbeta primers. Sequenced by immunoSEQ multiplex PCR; TCRdb stores in-frame clones only, minus some. The data show over 150,000 clones, 75% to 85% seen once. Germline CDR1 and CDR2: LGHNT and FRNRAP. With 6 bases clipped from V and 5 bases from J, the junction kept 5 bases outside the gene matches. The length of the CDR3 is 14 residues. Findings and limits, study-wide: What was likely a sequencing artifact was a cluster of highly shared sequence variants.

As for this clone: What it binds is unknown.

The rearrangement links TRBV12-5 to TRBJ2-1; TRBD2 matches 9 bases. The sequenced sample consisted of PBMCs. This clonotype was obtained from a woman in her 30s in good health and CMV-seronegative. The CDR3 reads CASGLAGTHNEQFF. CDR3 sequence (DNA): TGTGCTAGTGGGCTAGCGGGAACCCACAATGAGCAGTTCTTC. The entire variable domain, with the rest obtained from reference TRBV12-5 and TRBJ2-1, is as follows: DARVTQTPRHKVTEMGQEVTMRCQPILGHNTVFWYRQTMMQGLELLAYFRNRAPLDDSGMPKDRFSAEMPDATLATLKIQPSEPRDSAVYFCASGLAGTHNEQFFGPGTRLTVL.